This section outlines one T cell receptor beta chain sequence together with its context. Its antigen is not identified. The CDR3 runs 13 residues. Trimming took 10 bases from V and 3 from J; bases not matched to a gene: 6. Germline-derived CDR1 and CDR2 are ENHRY and SYGVKD. This entry belongs to a study of T cell responses to AZD1222 COVID-19 vaccine. Profiling relied on immunoSEQ multiplex PCR, and the TCRdb table lists in-frame clones only, not all of them. The table lists about 85,000 clones, 80% to 90% of them singletons. General study results and limits: Spike-wide coverage was observed for vaccine-associated CD4 TCRs, with dominant responses at 160-218 and 743-854. Baseline seropositivity occurred in only 5 to 7 AZD1222 recipients. White British donors predominated, females outnumbered males, and clonal diversity was possibly underestimated. No repertoire was sampled before or during the peak T cell response, only after it.

The material sequenced was peripheral blood, taken on day 0 of AZD1222 vaccination. This TCR derives from an adult in good health. The rearrangement links TRBV10-3 to TRBJ2-1; 7 positions agree with TRBD1. CDR3 sequence reads: CATTGDLYNEQFF. The CDR3 region has the DNA TGTGCCACCACAGGGGACCTCTACAATGAGCAGTTCTTC.